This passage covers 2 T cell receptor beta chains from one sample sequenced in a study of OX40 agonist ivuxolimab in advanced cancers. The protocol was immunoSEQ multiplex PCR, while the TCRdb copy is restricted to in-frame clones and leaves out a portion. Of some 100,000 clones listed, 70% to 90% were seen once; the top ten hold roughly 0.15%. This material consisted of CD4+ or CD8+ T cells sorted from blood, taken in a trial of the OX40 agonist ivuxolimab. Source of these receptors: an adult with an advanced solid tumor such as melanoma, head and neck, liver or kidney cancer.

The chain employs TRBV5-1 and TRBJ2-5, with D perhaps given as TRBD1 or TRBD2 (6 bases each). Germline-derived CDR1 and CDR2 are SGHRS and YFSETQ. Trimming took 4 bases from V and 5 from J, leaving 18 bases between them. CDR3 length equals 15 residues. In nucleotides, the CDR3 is TGCGCCAGCAGCCCTGGGGGGCGGGGCGGGGAGACCCAGTACTTC. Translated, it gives CASSPGGRGGETQYF.

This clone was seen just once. CDR3 residues: CASRLDRATYEQYF. Written as DNA, the CDR3 is TGCGCCAGCAGGCTGGACAGGGCGACTTACGAGCAGTACTTC. The chain carries TRBV5-1 and TRBJ2-7; 8 bases are shared with TRBD1. V lost 5 bases to trimming and J lost 4 bases; unmatched junction nucleotides: 8. There are 14 residues in the CDR3. Germline loops: CDR1 SGHRS, CDR2 YFSETQ.